This passage covers 2 T cell receptor beta chains from one sample sequenced in a study of blood T cell repertoires in COVID-19. Some clones are missing from TCRdb's copy, which holds only in-frame ones; the method was immunoSEQ multiplex PCR. The table lists about 14,000 clones, 84% of them singletons, with approximately 30% in the top ten. The sequenced sample was peripheral blood. These receptors were taken from a man aged 45 to 65 with active COVID-19.

The chain couples TRBV7-2 to TRBJ2-1; 14 bases are a match to TRBD2. V lost 1 base to trimming and J lost 8 bases; unmatched junction nucleotides: 10. Germline CDR1 reads SGHTA; CDR2 reads FQGNSA. This CDR3 region has 18 residues. CDR3 in DNA: TGTGCCAGCAGCTTAGAGCCCGGACTAGCGGGAGGCCATTATGAGCAGTTCTTC. Translating gives CASSLEPGLAGGHYEQFF.

CDR3 DNA sequence: TGTGCCAGCAGCGCCGGGACTAGCTACACAGATACGCAGTATTTT. This gives the protein CASSAGTSYTDTQYF. This chain links TRBV9 with TRBJ2-3; 9 bases match TRBD2. The CDR3 sequence is 15 residues long. Germline V lookup: CDR1 SGDLS, CDR2 YYNGEE. Germline trimming cut 3 bases from V and 2 bases from J; bases unmatched to any gene: 4.